The 21 T cell receptor beta chains below come from one sample, sequenced in a study of T cell repertoires in cytomegalovirus infection. TCRdb fed the reads into MiXCR, producing one record per CDR3 protein. Among fewer than 950,000 distinct CDR3 sequences listed, about 31% were seen once. Which antigens these TCRs recognize remains unknown. The sample in question was cultured CD8+ T cells from PBMCs, obtained from culture after CMV antigen stimulation. The receptors stem from a human donor in good health (CMV status not recorded). Some clones in this sample may be carry-over from other donors' samples.

The rearrangement links TRBV2 to TRBJ1-5; the D gene is possibly TRBD1 (6 bases). CDR1 is SNHLY, CDR2 FYNNEI, per germline. This CDR3 is 19 amino acids long. The V end was cut by 5 bases, the J end by 0 bases, with 23 bases between. CDR3 coding DNA: TGTGCCAGCAGTCCCCGTCGGGGGGCCTCGCCTTATAGCAATCAGCCCCAGCATTTT. Translation: CASSPRRGASPYSNQPQHF.

The J gene is TRBJ2-1, the V gene TRBV6-2 or TRBV6-3, with D maybe TRBD1 (5 bases). V was cut by 5 bases and J by 0 bases, with 14 bases left in between. Germline lookup yields CDR1 MNHEY and CDR2 SVGEGT. This CDR3 comprises 16 residues. In DNA form, the CDR3 reads TGTGCCAGCAGTCCCTGGGGCTTGAGCTCCTACAATGAGCAGTTCTTC. This translates into CASSPWGLSSYNEQFF.

A single count supports this clonotype. The junction does not match germline at one end; this may be a read error. The V call is TRBV6-1, the J call TRBJ2-1; D unresolved. Germline V gene sequence: CDR1 MNHNS, CDR2 SASEGT. This CDR3 has 18 amino acids. The CDR3 DNA follows: TGTGTCAGCAGTGAACCTAATAGGAACCCGAGCTCCTACAATGAGCAGTTCTTC. Its protein is CVSSEPNRNPSSYNEQFF.

This clonotype was counted many times. The chain combines TRBV11-2 with TRBJ2-1; D perhaps matches TRBD2 (6 bases). This CDR3 is built from 17 residues. Germline values: CDR1 SGHAT, CDR2 FQNNGV. Trimming took off 1 base at V and 10 bases at J, with 23 bases between the two ends. CDR3 DNA: TGTGCCAGCAGCTTAGGTTCAGGAGGGGCCTCCCTCCGGGAGCAGTTCTTC. It yields the protein CASSLGSGGASLREQFF.

This clonotype was observed a few times. This chain connects TRBV20-1 to TRBJ1-2; D not resolved. From germline, CDR1 is DFQATT and CDR2 SNEGSKA (reference sequence). The CDR3 sequence is 12 residues long. V was shortened by 0 bases and J by 2 bases, with 4 bases between the two germline ends. The CDR3 here is CSARDKNYGYTF. CDR3 sequence (DNA): TGCAGTGCTAGAGATAAAAACTATGGCTACACCTTC.

The chain combines TRBV4-3 with TRBJ2-5, with D unresolved. CDR1 is LGHNA, CDR2 YSLEER, per germline. The CDR3 sequence is 15 residues long. The V end was cut by 2 bases, the J end by 0 bases, with 10 bases between. CDR3 loop: CASSQTTADQETQYF. CDR3 DNA sequence: TGCGCCAGCAGCCAAACCACAGCTGACCAAGAGACCCAGTACTTC.

The chain combines TRBV5-4 with TRBJ1-2; D is possibly TRBD1 (5 bases). The CDR3 is made up of 17 amino acids. In germline, CDR1 is SGHNT, CDR2 YYREEE (reference sequence). V dropped 5 bases and J dropped 5 bases, with 25 bases sitting between them. The CDR3 DNA sequence: TGTGCCAGCAGACGAGACGCCGCCTTCGGGACTGCGTATGGCTACACCTTC. Encoded protein: CASRRDAAFGTAYGYTF.

This clonotype has at least ten counts. This chain links TRBV7-6 with TRBJ2-7; D tentatively reads TRBD1 or TRBD2 (5 bases each). The CDR3 is 13 amino acids. Germline-derived CDR1 and CDR2 are SGHVS and FNYEAQ. V was pared by 5 bases and J by 7 bases, with 15 bases between. CDR3 sequence: CASSIGTEREQYF. The CDR3 bases are TGTGCCAGCAGCATAGGGACCGAGCGAGAGCAGTACTTC.

The chain employs TRBV7-6 and TRBJ2-3; 9 bases are shared with TRBD1. The CDR3 length is 15 residues. V was clipped by 5 bases and J by 4 bases; unmatched bases: 7. Germline CDR1 is SGHVS and CDR2 is FNYEAQ. The CDR3 loop reads CASSRRQGVSDTQYF. The CDR3 coding sequence is TGTGCCAGCAGCCGCCGACAGGGGGTTTCAGATACGCAGTATTTT.

Regarding this clonotype: The junction does not match germline at one end; this may be a read error. The chain links TRBV12-3 or TRBV12-4 to TRBJ2-2, with D possibly called TRBD1 or TRBD2 (5 bases each). This CDR3 contains 15 residues. This chain's CDR3 is CASSLGTGDTGELLF. The DNA of the CDR3 is TGTGCCAGCAGTTTGGGGACCGGCGACACCGGGGAGCTGTTATTT.

This clonotype was observed a handful of times. The V and J genes are TRBV27 and TRBJ2-3, with D unresolved. CDR1 and CDR2 from the germline V gene are MNHEY and SMNVEV (reference sequence). V was trimmed by 2 bases and J by 4 bases, leaving 10 bases between them. The CDR3 runs to 14 residues. CDR3 nucleotide sequence: TGTGCCAGCAGTTTACCTGACTGGTCAGATACGCAGTATTTT. Translation gives CASSLPDWSDTQYF.

About this clonotype: Germline is not matched at one junction end, which may reflect a read error. The V and J genes are TRBV6-2 or TRBV6-3 and TRBJ2-5; no clear D. CDR1 is MNHEY and CDR2 is SVGEGT in the germline V gene. The CDR3 sequence is 12 residues long. CDR3 region: CASSHDKLLRDF. Here the CDR3 DNA reads TGTGCCAGCAGCCATGACAAATTACTACGGGACTTC.

This chain links TRBV12-5 with TRBJ2-7; the match to TRBD1 covers 9 bases. Germline assignment: CDR1 LGHNT and CDR2 FRNRAP. The ends lost 4 bases at V and 0 bases at J; junction bases unmatched: 4. The CDR3 is 15 residues long. The CDR3 here is CASGSPQGASYEQYF. The CDR3 nucleotides are TGTGCTAGTGGTTCCCCACAGGGGGCCTCCTACGAGCAGTACTTC.

This clonotype appeared many times. The chain joins TRBV11-2 to TRBJ2-3, with 8 bases aligning to TRBD2. Germline values: CDR1 SGHAT, CDR2 FQNNGV. J was trimmed by 2 bases and V by 3 bases; bases with no gene match: 10. This CDR3 comprises 17 residues. The CDR3 DNA reads as TGTGCCAGCAGCTTTATCCCCCGCGGGGGGCCCACAGATACGCAGTATTTT. Protein: CASSFIPRGGPTDTQYF. The variable domain in full, with the rest retrieved from reference TRBV11-2 and TRBJ2-3, is EAGVAQSPRYKIIEKRQSVAFWCNPISGHATLYWYQQILGQGPKLLIQFQNNGVVDDSQLPKDRFSAERLKGVDSTLKIQPAKLEDSAVYLCASSFIPRGGPTDTQYFGPGTRLTVL.

This clonotype occurred a few times. The V gene is TRBV6-1, the J gene TRBJ2-5; 10 nucleotides align to TRBD2. CDR3 size: 14 residues. CDR1 MNHNS and CDR2 SASEGT come from the germline V gene. Trimming removed 10 bases from V and 5 bases from J; junction bases left unmatched: 10. The CDR3 bases are TGTGCCATCGGTAGCGGGGGGTATTTGGAGACCCAGTACTTC. Amino acids: CAIGSGGYLETQYF.

Regarding this clonotype: Given a much more abundant clone one base away, this may be a read error. The chain uses TRBV7-4 and TRBJ2-3; D possibly corresponds to TRBD2 (6 bases). The V gene lost 5 bases and the J gene lost 0 bases, with 21 bases spanning the gap. This CDR3 comprises 18 residues. CDR1 is SGHVT and CDR2 is SQSDAQ in the germline V gene. The CDR3 loop is CASSPTNGLTESTDTQYF. The CDR3 coding sequence is TGTGCCAGCAGCCCTACGAACGGACTAACGGAGAGCACAGATACGCAGTATTTT.

This clonotype occurred many times. The gene calls are TRBV7-8 and TRBJ2-5; the D is unclear. CDR3 length equals 13 residues. V was clipped by 6 bases and J by 5 bases, with 13 bases between them. The germline CDR1 and CDR2 sequences are SGHVS and FQNEAQ. The CDR3 nucleotides are TGTGCCAGCAGAGGTGAAACTCGGGAGACCCAGTACTTC. Translated, it gives CASRGETRETQYF.

This clonotype has more than one count but fewer than ten. CDR3: CASSGRTAEKLFF. The CDR3 DNA reads as TGTGCCAGCAGTGGCAGGACGGCCGAAAAACTGTTTTTT. The chain employs TRBV6-1 and TRBJ1-4; unclear D gene. V lost 4 bases and J lost 8, with 11 bases in between. The CDR3 contains 13 residues. Germline lookup yields CDR1 MNHNS and CDR2 SASEGT.

The chain couples TRBV6-1 to TRBJ1-1; possible D gene TRBD1, 5 bases. The V gene's germline CDR1 is MNHNS and CDR2 SASEGT. This CDR3 spans 15 amino acids. V dropped 4 bases and J dropped 1 base, with 13 bases sitting between them. The CDR3 bases are TGTGCCAGCAGTGGGGAGACAGTGAAGAACACTGAAGCTTTCTTT. It translates to CASSGETVKNTEAFF.

Here the CDR3 DNA reads TGTGCCATCAGGGCAGGGGGAGAAAGCAATCAGCCCCAGCATTTT. This codes for CAIRAGGESNQPQHF. The chain links TRBV10-3 to TRBJ1-5; 7 nucleotides match TRBD1. The CDR3 covers 15 residues. Germline assignment: CDR1 ENHRY and CDR2 SYGVKD. The junction had 6 bases not matched to a gene; V was cut back by 6 bases and J by 1 base.

This chain links TRBV11-3 with TRBJ2-2; 8 nucleotides line up with TRBD1. After removal of 4 bases from V and 6 bases from J, the junction contained 10 bases not matched to a gene. This CDR3 comprises 16 residues. Germline assignment: CDR1 SGHNT and CDR2 YENEEA. CDR3 DNA: TGTGCCAGCAGCTCTTATTCCCAGGGGGCAGCCGGGGAGCTGTTTTTT. Protein sequence: CASSSYSQGAAGELFF.